The clone carrying this T cell receptor beta chain was found once. Libraries were prepared by immunoSEQ multiplex PCR; TCRdb keeps only in-frame clonotypes and omits some of them. This table has 150,000 to 200,000 clones, 88% appearing once. CDR3 length: 17 amino acids. Per germline, CDR1 GTSNPN and CDR2 SVGIG (reference sequence). V trimming: 7 bases; J trimming: 2 bases; junction bases outside the gene matches: 12. These data are taken from a study of blood T cell repertoires in COVID-19. The wider study: Samples taken during acute and convalescent COVID-19 were collected in the United States, Italy and Spain.

The chain joins TRBV30 to TRBJ2-6, with 9 bases matching TRBD1. Sequenced input: peripheral blood. The sequence came from a human donor in a cohort sampled during active COVID-19. CDR3 sequence (DNA): TGTGCCTTTGGGCGGGACAGGGTTTTGACTGGGGCCAACGTCCTGACTTTC. Translation gives CAFGRDRVLTGANVLTF.